The 15 T cell receptor beta chains in this list originate from one sample, sequenced in a study of post-analysis software for immune sequencing data. Findings and limits, study-wide: Patients showed TRBV5-6, TRBV5-1 and TRBV20-1 among four to six TRBV segments more frequent than in controls.

Their antigen targets remain unknown. Every TCR beta cDNA library bore unique molecular identifiers. TCRdb re-derived calls from the PCR reads in MiXCR, one entry per CDR3 protein. The sample lists just over 250,000 distinct CDR3 sequences; approximately 34% were seen once. Sequencing was performed on blood. These receptors were obtained from a girl aged 5-17 years with multiple sclerosis.

The chain recombines TRBV5-1 with TRBJ2-5, with D perhaps TRBD2 (5 bases). CDR1 and CDR2 from the germline V gene are SGHRS and YFSETQ. The CDR3 contains 13 residues. The V gene lost 4 bases and the J gene lost 4 bases, with 11 bases spanning the gap. The CDR3 DNA is TGCGCCAGCAGCAGGGAGCCTAGAGAGACCCAGTACTTC. It specifies CASSREPRETQYF. Supplemented by reference TRBV5-1 and TRBJ2-5, the full variable domain reads KAGVTQTPRYLIKTRGQQVTLSCSPISGHRSVSWYQQTPGQGLQFLFEYFSETQRNKGNFPGRFSGRQFSNSRSEMNVSTLELGDSALYLCASSREPRETQYFGPGTRLLVL.

Comment on this clonotype: With a much larger clone just one base away, this may be a read error. The chain recombines TRBV5-1 with TRBJ2-6; D may correspond to TRBD1 or TRBD2 (6 bases each). The CDR3 is made up of 15 amino acids. Looked up from germline, CDR1 is SGHRS and CDR2 is YFSETQ. CDR3 loop: CAGSLEGAGANVLTF. The CDR3 DNA reads as TGCGCCGGCAGCTTGGAGGGGGCTGGGGCCAACGTCCTGACTTTC.

With regard to this clonotype: A much larger clonotype is one base distant, so this may be a read error. The chain links TRBV20-1 to TRBJ1-6, with TRBD1 identical over 7 bases. The germline CDR1 and CDR2 sequences are DFQATT and SNEGSKA (reference sequence). The CDR3 has 15 residues. DNA for the CDR3: TGCAGTGCTAGAGATTACAGGGGATCCCCTTCACCCCCCCACTTT. Protein: CSARDYRGSPSPPHF.

The V gene is TRBV5-1, the J gene TRBJ2-1; 11 bases align to TRBD2. The CDR3 totals 14 residues. In germline, CDR1 is SGHRS, CDR2 YFSETQ. The ends lost 5 bases at V and 8 bases at J; junction bases unmatched: 6. The CDR3 DNA sequence: TGCGCCAGCAGAACCGGGACTAGCGGTGATGAGCAGTTCTTC. Translated: CASRTGTSGDEQFF.

In this sample, this clonotype turned up a few times. This may be a read error: a much more frequent sequence differs by one nucleotide. The genes are TRBV5-5 and TRBJ2-1; TRBD2 matches 10 bases. Germline assignment: CDR1 SGHKS and CDR2 YYEKEE (reference sequence). V shed 0 bases and J 10 bases; nucleotides not matched to a gene: 7. This CDR3 spans 15 amino acids. The CDR3 bases are TGTGCCAGCAGCTTGGAGGCTAGCGGGAGTGGGGAGCAGTTCTTC. It translates to CASSLEASGSGEQFF.

Details on this clonotype: This sequence may be a read error, since a much larger clone differs from it by one base. This chain joins TRBV7-9 and TRBJ2-6, with a tentative D call TRBD1 (6 bases). Germline V gene lookup returns CDR1 SEHNR and CDR2 FQNEAQ (reference sequence). V was pared by 5 bases and J by 1 base, with 18 bases between. The CDR3 runs 18 residues. The CDR3 sequence: CASSTSNPRGSGANVLTF. In DNA form, the CDR3 reads TGTGCCAGCAGCACCTCTAATCCAAGGGGGTCTGGGGCCAACGTCCTGACTTTC.

This clonotype was seen repeatedly, ten times or more. The V call is TRBV4-2, the J call TRBJ2-3; 14 nucleotides agree with TRBD2. The CDR3 is 13 residues long. Germline V gene lookup returns CDR1 LGHNA and CDR2 YNFKEQ. Trimming at V came to 4 bases and at J to 14 bases, leaving 5 bases not matched to a gene. The CDR3 sequence is CASSRKTSGGVYF. In DNA form, the CDR3 reads TGTGCCAGCAGCCGCAAGACTAGCGGGGGGGTGTATTTT.

At least ten counts were recorded for this clonotype. The rearrangement joins TRBV4-2 to TRBJ2-5, with 12 nucleotides matching TRBD1. The CDR3 is 16 residues long. J gave up 5 bases and V 1 base, and 5 bases lay outside the gene matches. Germline CDR1 and CDR2: LGHNA and YNFKEQ. CDR3 nucleotides: TGTGCCAGCAGCCAAGGGACCGGGACAGGGGGCGAGACCCAGTACTTC. Protein: CASSQGTGTGGETQYF.

This clonotype was detected many times. J is TRBJ2-1 and V is TRBV11-2, with D perhaps matching TRBD2 (5 bases). The germline CDR1 and CDR2 sequences are SGHAT and FQNNGV. The V gene lost 3 bases and the J gene lost 6 bases, with 6 bases spanning the gap. This CDR3 has 12 residues. CDR3 in amino acids: CASSFGLNEQFF. CDR3 bases: TGTGCCAGCAGCTTCGGACTCAATGAGCAGTTCTTC. Full variable domain (missing parts from reference TRBV11-2 and TRBJ2-1): EAGVAQSPRYKIIEKRQSVAFWCNPISGHATLYWYQQILGQGPKLLIQFQNNGVVDDSQLPKDRFSAERLKGVDSTLKIQPAKLEDSAVYLCASSFGLNEQFFGPGTRLTVL.

The chain is built from TRBV15 and TRBJ1-1, with a tentative D call TRBD1 (6 bases). Between the trimmed V and J ends, which lost 0 bases and 4 bases, there was a span of 15 bases. The CDR3 length is 16 residues. CDR1 and CDR2 from the germline V gene are LNHNV and YYDKDF (reference sequence). The CDR3 protein is CATSREGGGLATEAFF. Here the CDR3 DNA reads TGTGCCACCAGCAGAGAGGGGGGCGGTTTAGCCACTGAAGCTTTCTTT.

The count of this clonotype is one. The CDR3 end shows no conserved phenylalanine or tryptophan, and so a read error is likely. V gene TRBV25-1 combines with J gene TRBJ1-1, with 7 bases matching TRBD1. CDR1 is MGHDK, CDR2 SYGVNS, per germline. The CDR3 has 12 residues. CDR3 in amino acids: CAGSTQGIEAFC. The CDR3 DNA sequence: TGTGCCGGCAGCACACAGGGGATTGAAGCTTTCTGT.

Comments on this clonotype: A read error may produce the germline difference seen at one junction end. The J gene is TRBJ2-7, the V gene TRBV7-6; D is undetermined. Germline loops: CDR1 SGHVS, CDR2 FNYEAQ. This CDR3 spans 13 amino acids. The CDR3 spells CASSVAPSSEQYF. The CDR3 DNA sequence: TGTGCCAGCAGCGTAGCCCCCTCGTCCGAGCAGTACTTC.

Of note for this clonotype: One end of the junction is discordant with germline, which a read error may explain. The chain links TRBV5-1 to TRBJ1-6, with D hard to call. This CDR3 spans 18 amino acids. Germline loops: CDR1 SGHRS, CDR2 YFSETQ. For the CDR3, the DNA is TGCGCCAGCAGCTTGGTATTCACCGAGAACTCCTATAATTCACCCCTCTACTTT. It is translated as CASSLVFTENSYNSPLYF.

Concerning this clonotype itself: A much larger clone is a single base away; this may be a read error. The chain links TRBV25-1 to TRBJ1-4; the D gene is possibly TRBD1 (5 bases). Germline lookup yields CDR1 MGHDK and CDR2 SYGVNS. The CDR3 loop spans 15 amino acids. The CDR3 loop reads CACSEGGGENEKLFF. Written as DNA, the CDR3 is TGTGCCTGCAGTGAAGGCGGGGGGGAAAATGAAAAACTGTTTTTT.

This rearrangement joins TRBV20-1 to TRBJ2-5; D is possibly TRBD1 or TRBD2 (5 bases each). The CDR3 spans 14 residues. Trimming took 6 bases from V and 2 from J, leaving 16 bases between them. Germline CDR1 is DFQATT and CDR2 is SNEGSKA (reference sequence). The CDR3 sequence: CSANQGAAQETQYF. The CDR3 DNA reads TGCAGTGCCAATCAGGGAGCGGCGCAAGAGACCCAGTACTTC.